Many counts were recorded for the clone carrying this T cell receptor beta chain. These data come from a study of regulatory T cells in long-lasting Graves disease. Time point of the sample: newly diagnosed GD, antithyroid drugs for less than 3 months. Making the TCR library involved RNA that had been extracted from PBMCs. CDR3 regions were amplified by Arm-PCR using iRepertoire HTBI primers to build TCR beta libraries. TCRdb recomputed calls from the multiplex PCR reads with MiXCR, one row per CDR3 protein. The sample records more than 450,000 distinct CDR3 sequences, 9.5% to 15% being singletons. The CDR3 is 15 residues long. V shed 6 bases and J 4 bases; nucleotides not matched to a gene: 8. The same data also went into a second study, on T cells in Graves' hyperthyroidism and ophthalmopathy.

This clonotype originated in a woman aged 30 to 39 with Graves disease. The V call is TRBV12-3 or TRBV12-4, the J call TRBJ2-1, with TRBD1 matching 8 bases. Sequenced here: peripheral blood mononuclear cells (PBMCs), sampled at new diagnosis, from a patient treated with antithyroid drugs. The CDR3 loop reads CASSVDRGLYNEQFF. CDR3 sequence (DNA): TGTGCCAGCAGCGTCGACAGGGGTCTTTACAATGAGCAGTTCTTC.